One TCR beta chain is described in this entry. Its antigen is not identified. CDR3 length: 15 residues. The V end was cut by 5 bases, the J end by 8 bases, with 16 bases between. TCRdb re-called the reads with MiXCR, one entry per CDR3 protein. Found here are roughly 720,000 distinct CDR3 sequences, approximately 40% of them singletons; the top ten hold roughly 2.8%. The data belong to a study of T cell repertoires in cytomegalovirus infection. Study-level information: Public signatures in TCR beta pointed to CMV infection and matching HLA type. Study results and limitations: HLA-C-restricted TCR beta clonotypes specific for CMV led the ex vivo response. Identification of carriers of CMV plus the relevant HLA was achieved through cumulative public TCR beta family frequency.

The sample taken for sequencing was PBMCs. The genes are TRBV12-3 or TRBV12-4 and TRBJ1-6; D possibly corresponds to TRBD1 (5 bases). The receptor comes from a human donor in good health (CMV status not recorded). Some clones in this sample may be carry-over from other donors' samples. CDR3 in DNA: TGTGCCAGCAGTCTGGGACTTCGAGGATATTCACCCCTCCACTTT. Translation gives CASSLGLRGYSPLHF.